This is a list of T cell receptor beta chains from one sample in a study of Ad26.COV2.S vaccination and SARS-CoV-2 variants. Generated by immunoSEQ multiplex PCR, the TCRdb table keeps only in-frame clones and is missing some. The repertoire holds more than 400,000 clones, around 92% seen once, with approximately 1.6% in the top ten. Source: peripheral blood, taken in a trial of Ad26.COV2.S vaccine versus placebo. Receptors originate from a person aged 18-60 years who received the Ad26.COV2.S COVID-19 vaccine or a placebo. CDR3s leave out the opening cysteine and the closing phenylalanine or tryptophan. Rows may omit the clone size; those that give it use once, few, many or a size class.

clone_size j_call v_call cdr3_aa
- TRBJ2-1 TRBV11-3 ASSLGHRDEQF
- TRBJ1-2 TRBV28 ASSHQSNYGYT
- TRBJ1-5 TRBV7-2 ASSSIPGQGSQPQH
- TRBJ1-2 TRBV5-5 ASSYGGLRDGYT
- TRBJ2-5 TRBV18 ASSPGGGTETQY
- TRBJ2-7 TRBV11-2 ASSLMGGQGVYEQY
- TRBJ2-1 TRBV7-2 ASSSGLAGVWYNEQF
- TRBJ1-5 TRBV9 ASSVGTGYNQPQH
- TRBJ2-7 TRBV27 ASRLAGSSYEQY
- TRBJ1-1 TRBV7-9 ASSLPGMNTEAF
- TRBJ1-6 TRBV4-3 ASSLGQGVGSPLH
- TRBJ1-5 TRBV5-6 ASSLGANQPQH
- TRBJ2-3 TRBV7-7 ASSPDSDTQY
- TRBJ1-1 TRBV19 ASSTKTYKGTGDTEAF
- TRBJ1-1 TRBV30 AWSRQQVNTEAF
- TRBJ2-7 TRBV4-3 ASSQDDVAGGFYEQY
- TRBJ1-1 TRBV7-9 ASSSLAGETEAF
once TRBJ1-3 TRBV6-5 ASSYWGNSGNTIY
- TRBJ1-6 TRBV4-3 ASSQGQVNSPLH
- TRBJ1-2 TRBV9 ASTARASNYGYT
- TRBJ2-7 TRBV10-1 ASSESIYKQY
- TRBJ1-1 TRBV18 ASSPGGGNTEAF
- TRBJ1-4 TRBV25-1 ASSESQWKLF
- TRBJ1-1 TRBV7-9 ASSLPGVNTEAF
- TRBJ2-6 TRBV4-3 ASSQDRVNTGANVLT
few TRBJ1-6 TRBV25-1 ASTSLNSPLH